These 6 T cell receptor beta chains share one sample of origin, sequenced in a study of OX40 agonist ivuxolimab in advanced cancers. Clones were read by immunoSEQ multiplex PCR, and TCRdb kept only the in-frame ones, dropping some. Found here are about 110,000 clones, around 90% of them singletons; the top ten hold about 0.3%. The sequenced sample was CD4+ or CD8+ T cells sorted from blood, obtained in a trial of the OX40 agonist ivuxolimab. The receptors shown here come from an adult with an advanced solid tumor such as melanoma, head and neck, liver or kidney cancer.

The rearrangement uses TRBV30 and TRBJ2-7; 9 nucleotides line up with TRBD1. After removal of 3 bases from V and 3 bases from J, the junction contained 6 bases not matched to a gene. This CDR3 region has 14 residues. From germline, CDR1 is GTSNPN and CDR2 SVGIG (reference sequence). The CDR3, as DNA: TGTGCCTGGAGCAGGGACAGGGCGAACTACGAGCAGTACTTC. Translating gives CAWSRDRANYEQYF.

The chain uses TRBV5-5 and TRBJ2-3; 10 positions agree with TRBD1. V shed 0 bases and J 6 bases; nucleotides not matched to a gene: 7. This CDR3 contains 16 residues. Germline assignment: CDR1 SGHKS and CDR2 YYEKEE (reference sequence). The CDR3 DNA follows: TGTGCCAGCAGCTTGGAAGACAGGGGGCCGGGGGATACGCAGTATTTT. This gives the protein CASSLEDRGPGDTQYF.

The chain carries TRBV10-3 and TRBJ1-2; 8 nucleotides line up with TRBD1. V shed 5 bases and J 2 bases; nucleotides not matched to a gene: 7. CDR1 ENHRY and CDR2 SYGVKD come from the germline V gene. CDR3 size: 15 residues. The CDR3 sequence is CAISPTGEYNYGYTF. The CDR3 DNA follows: TGTGCCATCAGTCCGACAGGGGAGTACAACTATGGCTACACCTTC.

This clone was found once. V gene TRBV6-6 combines with J gene TRBJ2-1, with 8 bases fitting TRBD2. The CDR3 runs 14 residues. From germline, CDR1 is MNHNY and CDR2 SVGAGI (reference sequence). The V and J ends lost 8 bases and 4 bases, in that order; junction bases with no gene match: 7. CDR3 DNA sequence: TGTGCCAGCCTTGTGGGCGGGAGGTACAATGAGCAGTTCTTC. Its translation: CASLVGGRYNEQFF.

The chain links TRBV14 to TRBJ2-5; D could derive from TRBD1 or TRBD2 (6 bases each). Looked up from germline, CDR1 is SGHDN and CDR2 is FVKESK. Trimming removed 6 bases from V and 1 base from J, with 18 bases in between. This CDR3 is 16 amino acids long. CDR3 in DNA: TGTGCCAGCAGTCTCCTCATCGGGGGCCCCCAAGAGACCCAGTACTTC. This codes for CASSLLIGGPQETQYF.

The rearrangement uses TRBV7-9 and TRBJ2-7, with D perhaps being TRBD1 or TRBD2 (5 bases each). The germline V gene encodes CDR1 SEHNR and CDR2 FQNEAQ (reference sequence). Trimming removed 1 base from V and 5 bases from J, with 18 bases in between. The CDR3 loop spans 16 amino acids. The CDR3 DNA is TGTGCCAGCAGCTTAGTAAGTTGGGGACCTGGCAACGAGCAGTACTTC. It codes for CASSLVSWGPGNEQYF.